The sequence of this T cell receptor beta chain was determined in a study of T cell responses to AZD1222 COVID-19 vaccine. General study findings and limits: Baseline antibody screening turned up just a handful of seropositive AZD1222 recipients. CD4 TCRs associated with vaccination spanned spike, dominating at 160-218 and 743-854. Nearly half of spike-specific TCRs reportedly target unmutated variant regions. White British people made up most donors, females outnumbered males, and clonal diversity was possibly underestimated.

The ends were cut back, 0 bases at V and 3 bases at J, with 12 bases in the middle. Germline V gives CDR1 MNHEY, CDR2 SVGAGI. The CDR3 consists of 16 residues. This table comes from immunoSEQ multiplex PCR, and its TCRdb copy is limited to in-frame clones, with some not included. The sample contains about 130,000 clones, 89% of which appear only once. Details on this clone: Antigen: not known.

The receptor's source is an adult who received the AZD1222 COVID-19 vaccine. V is TRBV6-5 and J is TRBJ2-1; D not certain. The specimen was peripheral blood, collected 28 days after the second AZD1222 dose. DNA for the CDR3: TGTGCCAGCAGTTACTCGATGGGGTCCGGCTACAATGAGCAGTTCTTC. It encodes CASSYSMGSGYNEQFF.